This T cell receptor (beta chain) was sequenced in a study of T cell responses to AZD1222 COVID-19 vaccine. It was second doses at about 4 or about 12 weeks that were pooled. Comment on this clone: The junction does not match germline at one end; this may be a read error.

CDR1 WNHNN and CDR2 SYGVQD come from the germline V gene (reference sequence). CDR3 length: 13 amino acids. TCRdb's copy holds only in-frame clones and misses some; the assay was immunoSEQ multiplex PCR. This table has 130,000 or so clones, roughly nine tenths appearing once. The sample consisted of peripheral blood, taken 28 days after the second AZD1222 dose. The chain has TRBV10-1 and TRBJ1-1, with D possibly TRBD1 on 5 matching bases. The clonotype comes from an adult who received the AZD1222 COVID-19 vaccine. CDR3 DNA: TGCGCCAGCAGCGAGTCGGGGCGCACTGAAGCTTTCTTT. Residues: CASSESGRTEAFF.